A single T cell receptor beta chain is shown here with its context. Its antigen is currently unknown. TCRdb's table, derived via immunoSEQ multiplex PCR, lists solely in-frame clones and lacks some. Here the sample spans about 73,000 clones, over 65% being singletons. The record originates from a study of radiation and T cells in renal cell carcinoma. Study-level findings and limits: Without pretreatment biopsies, baseline tumor clonotype presence was undetermined. Top tumor clonotypes rose in blood 2 weeks post-radiation, then contracted.

As for time point: blood 4 weeks post-SBRT, at nephrectomy. Treatment in this sample: 15 Gy SBRT to primary tumor, nephrectomy 4 weeks later. After SBRT, blood was collected at 2 and 4 weeks, plus baseline. The tumor was a clear cell renal cell carcinoma. The V and J ends lost 0 bases and 4 bases, in that order; junction bases with no gene match: 5. The CDR3 contains 17 residues. CDR1 and CDR2 from the germline V gene are SGHNT and YYREEE (reference sequence). The sequence derives from an older woman with renal cell carcinoma. The V and J genes are TRBV5-4 and TRBJ2-2; the match to TRBD2 covers 11 bases. The sequencing used blood, collected from a patient whose treatment included radiotherapy and nephrectomy. CDR3 residues: CASSLARGLAVTGELFF. The DNA for the CDR3 is TGTGCCAGCAGCTTGGCCAGGGGACTAGCGGTCACCGGGGAGCTGTTTTTT.